The present T cell receptor beta chain was sequenced within a study of T cell responses to AZD1222 COVID-19 vaccine. Worth noting for this clone: Its specificity is not known.

General study points: Dominant CD4 TCR responses targeted spike regions 160-218 and 743-854. Researchers took repertoire samples only after the peak T cell response had come. Spike-specific TCRs gained breadth and depth after people received two AZD1222 doses. Unmutated variant regions are reportedly the target of nearly half of TCRs that are spike-specific.

Libraries were prepared by immunoSEQ multiplex PCR; TCRdb keeps only in-frame clonotypes and omits some of them. The data contain 150,000 or so clones, 80% to 90% of them singletons. Per germline, CDR1 SGHVS and CDR2 FQNEAQ. The length of the CDR3 is 13 residues. Deletions cut 5 bases from V and 7 bases from J, with 14 bases between. This TCR derives from an adult in good health. J is TRBJ1-1 and V is TRBV7-8; tentatively, D is TRBD1 (5 bases). The specimen was peripheral blood, collected on day 0 of MenACWY control vaccination. This CDR3 is CASSLSGDLEAFF. In nucleotides, the CDR3 is TGTGCCAGCAGCCTCTCGGGGGACCTTGAAGCTTTCTTT.